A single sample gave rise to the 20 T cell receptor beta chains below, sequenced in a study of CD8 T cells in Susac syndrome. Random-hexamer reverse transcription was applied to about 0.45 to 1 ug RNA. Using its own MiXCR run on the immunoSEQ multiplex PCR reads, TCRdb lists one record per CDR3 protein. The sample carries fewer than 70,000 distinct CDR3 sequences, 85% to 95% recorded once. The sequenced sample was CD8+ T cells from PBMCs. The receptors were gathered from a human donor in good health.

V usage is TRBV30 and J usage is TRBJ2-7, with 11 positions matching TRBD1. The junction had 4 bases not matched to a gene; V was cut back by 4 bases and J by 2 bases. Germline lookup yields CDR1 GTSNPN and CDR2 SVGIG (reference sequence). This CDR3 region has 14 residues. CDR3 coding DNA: TGTGCCTGGACCGAGGGACAGGGGGCCTACGAGCAGTACTTC. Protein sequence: CAWTEGQGAYEQYF.

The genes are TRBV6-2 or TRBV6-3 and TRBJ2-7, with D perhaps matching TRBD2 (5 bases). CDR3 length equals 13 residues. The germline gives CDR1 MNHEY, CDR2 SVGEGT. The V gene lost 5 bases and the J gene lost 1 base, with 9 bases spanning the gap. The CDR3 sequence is CASSPGDSYEQYV. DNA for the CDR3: TGTGCCAGCAGTCCCGGGGATTCCTACGAGCAGTACGTC.

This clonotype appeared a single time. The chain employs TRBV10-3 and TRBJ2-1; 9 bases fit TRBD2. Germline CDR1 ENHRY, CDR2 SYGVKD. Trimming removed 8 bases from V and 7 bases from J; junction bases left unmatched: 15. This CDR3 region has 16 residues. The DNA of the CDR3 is TGTGCCATCCAGGGTAGCGGGGGAAGATGGGGAAATGAGCAGTTCTTC. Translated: CAIQGSGGRWGNEQFF.

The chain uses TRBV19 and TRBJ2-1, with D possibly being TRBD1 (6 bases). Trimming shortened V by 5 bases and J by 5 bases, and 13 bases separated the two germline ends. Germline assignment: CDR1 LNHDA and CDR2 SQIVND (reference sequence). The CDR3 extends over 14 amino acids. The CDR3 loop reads CASSLPGADNEQFF. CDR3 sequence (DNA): TGTGCCAGTAGTTTACCAGGGGCGGACAATGAGCAGTTCTTC.

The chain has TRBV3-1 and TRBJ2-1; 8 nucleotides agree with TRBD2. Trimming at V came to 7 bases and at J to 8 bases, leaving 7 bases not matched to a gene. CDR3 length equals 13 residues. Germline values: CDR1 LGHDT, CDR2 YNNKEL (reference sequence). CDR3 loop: CASTLGGADEQFF. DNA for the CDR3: TGTGCCAGCACCCTCGGGGGGGCCGATGAGCAGTTCTTC.

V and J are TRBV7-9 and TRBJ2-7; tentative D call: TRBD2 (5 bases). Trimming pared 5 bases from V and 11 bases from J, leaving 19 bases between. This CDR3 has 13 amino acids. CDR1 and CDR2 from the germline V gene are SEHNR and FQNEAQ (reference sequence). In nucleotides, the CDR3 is TGTGCCAGCAGCACGGTTTATGAGTGGGGAGAGTACTTC. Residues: CASSTVYEWGEYF.

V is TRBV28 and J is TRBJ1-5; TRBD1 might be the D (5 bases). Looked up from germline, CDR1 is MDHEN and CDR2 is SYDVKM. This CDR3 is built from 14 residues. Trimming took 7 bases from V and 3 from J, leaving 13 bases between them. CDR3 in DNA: TGTGCCAGCATTACGGACATCTCCAATCAGCCCCAGCATTTT. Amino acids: CASITDISNQPQHF.

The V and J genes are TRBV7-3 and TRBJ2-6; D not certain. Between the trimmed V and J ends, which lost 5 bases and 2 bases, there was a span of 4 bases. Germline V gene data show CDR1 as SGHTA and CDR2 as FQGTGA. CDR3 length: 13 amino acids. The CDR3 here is CASSGAGANVLTF. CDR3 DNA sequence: TGTGCCAGCAGCGGGGCTGGGGCCAACGTCCTGACTTTC.

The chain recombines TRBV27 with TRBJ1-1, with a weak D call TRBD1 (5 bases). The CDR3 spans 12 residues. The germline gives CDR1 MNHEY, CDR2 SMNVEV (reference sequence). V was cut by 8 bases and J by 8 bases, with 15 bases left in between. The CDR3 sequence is CASSFGGREAFF. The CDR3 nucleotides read TGTGCCAGCTCGTTCGGGGGGAGGGAAGCTTTCTTT.

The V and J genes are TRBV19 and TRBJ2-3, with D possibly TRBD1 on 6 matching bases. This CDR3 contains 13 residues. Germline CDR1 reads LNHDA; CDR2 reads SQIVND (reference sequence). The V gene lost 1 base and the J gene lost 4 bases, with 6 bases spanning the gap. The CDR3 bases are TGTGCCAGTAGTATAGCAGGGGCAGATACGCAGTATTTT. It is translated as CASSIAGADTQYF.

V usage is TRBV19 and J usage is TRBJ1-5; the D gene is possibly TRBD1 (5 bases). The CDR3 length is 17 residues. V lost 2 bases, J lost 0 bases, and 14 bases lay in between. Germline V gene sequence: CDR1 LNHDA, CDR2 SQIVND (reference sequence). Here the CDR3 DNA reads TGTGCCAGTAGTATAATAGGGACGGCTTATAGCAATCAGCCCCAGCATTTT. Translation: CASSIIGTAYSNQPQHF.

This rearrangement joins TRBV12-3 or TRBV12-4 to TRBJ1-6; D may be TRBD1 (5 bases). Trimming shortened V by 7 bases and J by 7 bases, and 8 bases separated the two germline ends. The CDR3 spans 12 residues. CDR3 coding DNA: TGTGCCAGCACCTGGGGGAATTCACCCCTCCACTTT. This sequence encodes CASTWGNSPLHF.

CDR3 sequence reads: CASSWTGGASNEQFF. Written as DNA, the CDR3 is TGTGCCAGCAGCTGGACGGGGGGGGCCTCCAATGAGCAGTTCTTC. The chain uses TRBV7-9 and TRBJ2-1; 8 nucleotides line up with TRBD2. J lost 6 bases, V lost 4 bases, and 8 bases had no gene match. From germline, CDR1 is SEHNR and CDR2 FQNEAQ (reference sequence). The CDR3 contains 15 residues.

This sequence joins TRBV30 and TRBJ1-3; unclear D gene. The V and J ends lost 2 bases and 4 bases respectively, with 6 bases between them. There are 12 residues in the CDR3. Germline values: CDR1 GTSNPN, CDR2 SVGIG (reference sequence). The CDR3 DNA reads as TGTGCCTGGAGTAGTACAGGAAACACCATATATTTT. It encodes CAWSSTGNTIYF.

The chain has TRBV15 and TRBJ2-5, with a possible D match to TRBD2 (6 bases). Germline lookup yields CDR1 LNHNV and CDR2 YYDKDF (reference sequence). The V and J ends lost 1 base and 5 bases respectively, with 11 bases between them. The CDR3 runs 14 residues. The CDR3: CATSRAGGSETQYF. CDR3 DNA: TGTGCCACCAGCAGAGCCGGAGGGAGTGAGACCCAGTACTTC.

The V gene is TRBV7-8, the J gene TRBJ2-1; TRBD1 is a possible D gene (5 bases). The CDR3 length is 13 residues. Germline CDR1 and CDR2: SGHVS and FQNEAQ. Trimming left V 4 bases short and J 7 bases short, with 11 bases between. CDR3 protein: CASSSTAYNEQFF. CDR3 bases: TGTGCCAGCAGCTCGACAGCGTATAATGAGCAGTTCTTC.

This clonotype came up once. The CDR3 loop is CASSQVLGEDTQYF. In nucleotides, the CDR3 is TGTGCCAGCAGCCAAGTTCTGGGGGAAGATACGCAGTATTTT. The V gene is TRBV3-1, the J gene TRBJ2-3, with D perhaps being TRBD1 or TRBD2 (5 bases each). Germline V gene sequence: CDR1 LGHDT, CDR2 YNNKEL (reference sequence). CDR3 size: 14 residues. V was trimmed by 1 base and J by 5 bases, leaving 10 bases between them.

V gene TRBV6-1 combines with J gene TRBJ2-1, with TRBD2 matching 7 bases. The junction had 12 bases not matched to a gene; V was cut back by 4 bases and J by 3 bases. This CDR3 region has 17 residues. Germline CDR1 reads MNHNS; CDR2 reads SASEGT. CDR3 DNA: TGTGCCAGCAGTGTTTATTCCAGCGGGGCGATCTACAATGAGCAGTTCTTC. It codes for CASSVYSSGAIYNEQFF.

CDR3 amino acids: CASSGGTQETQYF. The CDR3 bases are TGTGCCAGCAGTGGGGGAACCCAAGAGACCCAGTACTTC. This sequence joins TRBV12-3 or TRBV12-4 and TRBJ2-5; the D gene could be TRBD1 or TRBD2 (5 bases each). The V and J ends lost 5 bases and 1 base respectively, with 8 bases between them. The CDR3 has 13 residues.

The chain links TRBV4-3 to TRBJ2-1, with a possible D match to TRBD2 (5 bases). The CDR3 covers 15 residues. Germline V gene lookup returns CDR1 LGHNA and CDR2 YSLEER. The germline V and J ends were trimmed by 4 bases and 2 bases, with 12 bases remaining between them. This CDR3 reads CASSLGDSAYNEQFF. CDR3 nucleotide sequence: TGCGCCAGCAGCCTGGGAGACTCTGCCTACAATGAGCAGTTCTTC.